This record concerns one TCR beta chain sequence. As yet, its antigen is unknown. The sample belongs to a study of graft-versus-host responses after intestinal transplantation. TCRdb's table, derived via immunoSEQ multiplex PCR, lists solely in-frame clones and lacks some. The table shows about 39,000 clones, with roughly 93% occurring only once. CDR3 length: 15 residues. Per the germline V gene, CDR1 is SGDLS and CDR2 is YYNGEE. The V gene end was trimmed by 3 bases and the J gene end by 8 bases; junction bases not matched to a gene: 13. This specimen consisted of unstimulated CD8+ T cells sorted from spleen or lymph node cells, obtained before transplant. The TCR originated in a human donor who was the organ donor for an intestinal transplant. The chain couples TRBV9 to TRBJ1-2; 7 bases line up with TRBD1. CDR3 nucleotide sequence: TGTGCCAGCAGCGAGCCTCGACAGGGCCCAGGCGGCTACACCTTC. Residues: CASSEPRQGPGGYTF.